Listed below are T cell receptor beta chains from one sample, sequenced in a study of CD8 T cells in Susac syndrome. TCRdb re-analysed the immunoSEQ multiplex PCR reads in MiXCR, keeping a single row per CDR3 protein. The sample contains 330,000 or so distinct CDR3 sequences, about 88% of which appear only once. Sequencing was done on a sample of CD8+ T cells from PBMCs. These receptors were taken from a human donor with multiple sclerosis. The CDR3 runs from the conserved cysteine through the conserved F or W. The order of the fields is J gene, D gene, CDR3 length, clone size, V gene, CDR3 protein, CDR3 DNA. A D gene is named only where the DNA matches it firmly. Expanded clones are given a class, and other clones once, few, many or no size at all.

TRBJ2-1,.,15,.,TRBV7-8,CASSPEGSSHNEQFF,TGTGCCAGCAGCCCCGAAGGGTCTAGTCACAATGAGCAGTTCTTC
TRBJ1-2,.,17,.,TRBV27,CASSLLASGEGNYGYTF,TGTGCCAGCAGTTTGCTCGCCTCGGGGGAGGGGAACTATGGCTACACCTTC
TRBJ1-1,.,14,.,TRBV5-1,CASSFEVGFTEAFF,TGCGCCAGCAGCTTTGAAGTCGGTTTCACTGAAGCTTTCTTT
TRBJ1-6,TRBD1,15,.,TRBV6-5,CASSSPGTGDSPLHF,TGTGCCAGCAGTTCCCCCGGGACAGGGGATTCACCCCTCCACTTT
TRBJ2-1,TRBD2,14,.,TRBV27,CASSLAGTYNEQFF,TGTGCCAGCTCACTAGCGGGTACCTACAATGAGCAGTTCTTC
TRBJ2-5,.,17,.,TRBV30,CAWTEKVPGLRGETQYF,TGTGCCTGGACCGAAAAAGTCCCGGGTCTCAGGGGAGAGACCCAGTACTTC
TRBJ2-7,.,14,few,TRBV4-3,CASSQDLGPAEQYF,TGCGCCAGCAGCCAAGACCTTGGACCCGCCGAGCAGTACTTC
TRBJ2-4,TRBD1,24,.,TRBV6-1,CASSEAPFPIPVIHRQGNENIQYF,TGTGCCAGCAGTGAAGCCCCCTTCCCTATCCCCGTAATACATAGACAGGGGAATGAAAACATTCAGTACTTC
TRBJ2-1,.,13,.,TRBV7-8,CASSFLGSDEQFF,TGTGCCAGCAGCTTCTTGGGGTCGGATGAGCAGTTCTTC
TRBJ2-7,TRBD1,13,.,TRBV25-1,CATRDRSSYEQYF,TGTGCCACTCGGGACAGGAGCTCCTACGAGCAGTACTTC
TRBJ1-4,TRBD1,15,.,TRBV25-1,CASSSRQGRTEKLFF,TGTGCCAGCAGTTCCCGACAGGGTAGAACTGAAAAACTGTTTTTT
TRBJ2-7,TRBD1,16,.,TRBV4-1,CASSQEGQGGGYEQYF,TGCGCCAGCAGCCAAGAGGGACAGGGAGGGGGGTACGAGCAGTACTTC
TRBJ1-5,.,15,.,TRBV13,CASSKGVGGNQPQHF,TGTGCCAGCAGTAAGGGAGTCGGCGGCAATCAGCCCCAGCATTTT
TRBJ2-5,.,15,.,TRBV14,CASSQEHGFQETQYF,TGTGCCAGCAGCCAAGAACACGGGTTTCAAGAGACCCAGTACTTC
TRBJ2-5,TRBD1,18,.,TRBV28,CASTLNSDRPILQETQYF,TGTGCCAGCACCTTAAATTCGGACAGGCCCATCCTCCAAGAGACCCAGTACTTC
TRBJ2-7,TRBD1,16,.,TRBV28,CASSIGQGMGRREQYF,TGTGCCAGCAGCATAGGACAGGGCATGGGGAGGAGAGAGCAGTACTTC
TRBJ2-3,.,16,.,TRBV7-2,CASSLGASSYTDTQYF,TGTGCCAGCAGCTTAGGTGCTAGCAGCTACACAGATACGCAGTATTTT
TRBJ2-1,TRBD2,14,.,TRBV6-2/TRBV6-3,CASSYLAGGGEQFF,TGTGCCAGCAGTTACCTAGCGGGAGGCGGAGAGCAGTTCTTC
TRBJ2-1,.,16,.,TRBV2,CASSAPQDVPYNEQFF,TGTGCCAGCAGTGCCCCGCAGGACGTGCCCTACAATGAGCAGTTCTTC
TRBJ2-1,.,16,.,TRBV27,CASIPYSGSSYNEQFF,TGTGCCAGCATCCCTTATTCAGGGAGCTCCTACAATGAGCAGTTCTTC
TRBJ2-5,.,14,.,TRBV5-4,CASSTPMWRETQYF,TGTGCCAGCAGCACCCCGATGTGGCGCGAGACCCAGTACTTC
TRBJ2-7,TRBD2,17,once,TRBV6-1,CASSARTSGSRIVEQYF,TGTGCCAGCAGTGCCAGGACTAGCGGGAGCCGTATTGTCGAGCAGTACTTC
TRBJ1-3,TRBD1,15,.,TRBV7-6,CASSPFSGGGNTIYF,TGTGCCAGCAGCCCCTTCTCAGGGGGTGGAAACACCATATATTTT
TRBJ1-1,.,14,.,TRBV5-6,CASTLGLMNTEAFF,TGTGCCAGCACTCTGGGCCTTATGAACACTGAAGCTTTCTTT
TRBJ1-2,TRBD1,14,.,TRBV28,CASSSNRGLYGYTF,TGTGCCAGCTCGTCTAACAGGGGCCTCTATGGCTACACCTTC
TRBJ2-1,.,15,once,TRBV7-9,CASSRDRGTRNEQFF,TGTGCCAGCAGCCGAGACAGGGGGACTAGGAATGAGCAGTTCTTC
TRBJ1-3,.,13,.,TRBV30,CAWSGGGRNTIYF,TGTGCCTGGAGCGGGGGAGGGCGGAACACCATATATTTT
TRBJ2-3,TRBD2,15,.,TRBV9,CASRFSGDLTDTQYF,TGTGCCAGCAGGTTTAGCGGGGACCTCACAGATACGCAGTATTTT
TRBJ2-7,TRBD1,14,.,TRBV28,CASSSRVGGGEQYF,TGTGCCAGCAGTTCCCGGGTAGGGGGCGGCGAGCAGTACTTC